The clone carrying this T cell receptor beta chain has just a few counts. The target antigen is unknown. The CDR3 consists of 14 residues. The ends were cut back, 7 bases at V and 4 bases at J, with 16 bases in the middle. The record originates from a study of T-cell memory formation after mild COVID-19. Findings of the study overall: CD4/CD8 balance characterized clones contracting day 15 to 85, and CD4+ skew characterized later expanders. Pre-infection memory showed some responding clones, and this suggested that cross-reactive memory joined.

One entry per CDR3 protein, called by TCRdb with MiXCR from the 5' RACE reads. The table has approximately 340,000 distinct CDR3 sequences, 15% to 20% seen once. The V and J genes are TRBV12-3 or TRBV12-4 and TRBJ1-1; a weak D match, TRBD1 (5 bases). The sequence was obtained from a man in his late teens or twenties who had mild COVID-19 (a few samples of this study predate the infection). Cell type and time point are not known. The sequenced sample was PBMCs or a T cell subset sorted from them (not recorded which). The CDR3 DNA reads TGTGCCAGCAAATTCGGGGGGTATAGCACTGAAGCTTTCTTT. Amino acid sequence: CASKFGGYSTEAFF.